One and the same sample provided the 14 T cell receptor beta chains below, sequenced in a study of T cells in Graves' hyperthyroidism and ophthalmopathy. RNA transcripts served as the template for amplifying TCR beta CDR3 regions. HTBI primers were employed in a first-round RT-PCR of the TCR CDR3. From the multiplex PCR reads, TCRdb called clonotypes with MiXCR, one entry per CDR3 protein. The sample shows hundreds of thousands of distinct CDR3 sequences, 16% of them seen only once. Sequenced sample: blood. These receptors were collected from a woman between 18 and 29 years old with Graves' hyperthyroidism.

This clonotype appeared many times. This sequence joins TRBV18 and TRBJ2-4; D gene uncertain. V was cut by 4 bases and J by 0 bases, with 10 bases left in between. Germline V CDR1 and CDR2: KGHSH, LQKENI. The CDR3 totals 15 residues. DNA for the CDR3: TGTGCCAGCTCACGAGACCCCGAAGCCAAAAACATTCAGTACTTC. Protein sequence: CASSRDPEAKNIQYF.

This clonotype was detected a few times. This chain links TRBV11-2 with TRBJ2-7; the D call may be TRBD1 or TRBD2 (5 bases each). The CDR3 length is 21 residues. Trimming removed 2 bases from V and 2 bases from J, with 31 bases in between. Looked up from germline, CDR1 is SGHAT and CDR2 is FQNNGV. CDR3 DNA sequence: TGTGCCAGCAGCTTAAGTTATGGGGGTTTGGGGGTCACAATGCCCCCCTACGAGCAGTACTTC. The encoded protein is CASSLSYGGLGVTMPPYEQYF.

The chain carries TRBV3-1 and TRBJ1-1; D might be TRBD1 (5 bases). V lost 0 bases and J 4 bases, leaving 15 bases between the germline ends. Germline values: CDR1 LGHDT, CDR2 YNNKEL (reference sequence). The CDR3 totals 16 residues. The CDR3 spells CASSQDVGVWGTEAFF. In DNA form, the CDR3 reads TGTGCCAGCAGCCAAGATGTAGGGGTGTGGGGCACTGAAGCTTTCTTT.

The sample holds a few counts of this clonotype. The V gene is TRBV20-1, the J gene TRBJ1-3; perhaps TRBD1 as D (5 bases). CDR3 length equals 16 residues. Deletions cut 3 bases from V and 0 bases from J, with 15 bases between. The V gene's germline CDR1 is DFQATT and CDR2 SNEGSKA (reference sequence). The DNA of the CDR3 is TGCAGTGCTAGCGCCTCAGGACACCTCTCTGGAAACACCATATATTTT. Protein sequence: CSASASGHLSGNTIYF.

This clonotype was recorded at least ten times. The V gene is TRBV6-9, the J gene TRBJ2-3; 8 bases align to TRBD2. The germline V gene encodes CDR1 MNHGY and CDR2 SVAAGI. Trimming at V came to 1 base and at J to 6 bases, leaving 3 bases not matched to a gene. There are 14 residues in the CDR3. This CDR3 is CASSYLAGGDTQYF. Written as DNA, the CDR3 is TGTGCCAGCAGTTATTTGGCGGGAGGTGATACGCAGTATTTT.

This clonotype was seen a handful of times. This sequence joins TRBV29-1 and TRBJ2-2; D assignment may be TRBD1 or TRBD2 (5 bases each). The ends were cut back, 7 bases at V and 4 bases at J, with 13 bases in the middle. Germline-derived CDR1 and CDR2 are SQVTM and ANQGSEA. This CDR3 contains 13 residues. The CDR3 bases are TGCAGCGGCCAACCTGGGACCACCGGGGAGCTGTTTTTT. It is translated as CSGQPGTTGELFF.

This clonotype was recorded a few times. This chain's CDR3 is CASSLRAQTERGETQYF. CDR3 in DNA: TGTGCCAGCAGCTTACGGGCCCAGACAGAGCGGGGAGAGACCCAGTACTTC. This rearrangement joins TRBV7-9 to TRBJ2-5; the match to TRBD2 covers 7 bases. Germline CDR1 SEHNR, CDR2 FQNEAQ (reference sequence). This CDR3 is built from 17 residues. Trimming at V came to 2 bases and at J to 4 bases, leaving 13 bases not matched to a gene.

This clonotype was detected many times. The chain is built from TRBV20-1 and TRBJ2-5; 14 bases map to TRBD2. Germline CDR1 DFQATT, CDR2 SNEGSKA (reference sequence). Unmatched junction bases numbered 12, after V lost 7 bases and J lost 5 bases. CDR3 size: 16 residues. CDR3 sequence: CSGTSGRTPVWETQYF. The CDR3 region has the DNA TGCAGTGGGACTAGCGGGAGGACTCCTGTTTGGGAGACCCAGTACTTC.

This clonotype has a handful of counts. The V gene is TRBV4-1, the J gene TRBJ2-1; the D is unclear. CDR3 size: 15 residues. Germline V gene lookup returns CDR1 MGHRA and CDR2 YSYEKL. With 0 bases removed from V and 0 bases from J, the gap between germline ends came to 6 bases. CDR3 amino acids: CASSQERLSYNEQFF. DNA for the CDR3: TGCGCCAGCAGCCAAGAACGGCTCTCCTACAATGAGCAGTTCTTC.

This clonotype was seen a few times. This chain joins TRBV18 and TRBJ1-5; 7 nucleotides line up with TRBD1. The ends lost 0 bases at V and 5 bases at J; junction bases unmatched: 4. Germline CDR1 reads KGHSH; CDR2 reads LQKENI. The CDR3 is made up of 15 amino acids. CDR3 amino acids: CASSPPTGRDQPQHF. The CDR3 DNA reads TGTGCCAGCTCACCACCGACAGGGAGGGATCAGCCCCAGCATTTT.

This chain joins TRBV5-1 and TRBJ2-2; 9 positions agree with TRBD2. CDR3 size: 16 residues. J was trimmed by 0 bases and V by 2 bases; bases with no gene match: 2. In germline, CDR1 is SGHRS, CDR2 YFSETQ. Here the CDR3 reads CASSLVAGANTGELFF. CDR3 nucleotide sequence: TGCGCCAGCAGCTTAGTAGCGGGAGCGAACACCGGGGAGCTGTTTTTT.

The rearrangement uses TRBV3-2 and TRBJ1-1; the D call in the table, TRBD1, was not verified against the DNA. TRBV3-2 is reported as a pseudogene. The length of the CDR3 is 16 residues. Here the CDR3 DNA reads TGTGCCAGCAGCCAAGATCAAGCAGGGGTAAGGACTGAAGCTTTCTTT. Protein sequence: CASSQDQAGVRTEAFF.

Many counts were recorded for this clonotype. V is TRBV3-1 and J is TRBJ1-5; TRBD1 matches 9 bases. Per germline, CDR1 LGHDT and CDR2 YNNKEL (reference sequence). V shed 0 bases, J shed 5 bases, and the junction held 5 bases outside the gene matches. CDR3 length: 16 residues. CDR3 sequence: CASSQDTGGGHQPQHF. The CDR3 nucleotides are TGTGCCAGCAGCCAAGATACAGGGGGCGGGCATCAGCCCCAGCATTTT.

This clonotype appeared many times. This chain joins TRBV30 and TRBJ1-2; D unclear. The CDR3 extends over 17 amino acids. Per germline, CDR1 GTSNPN and CDR2 SVGIG (reference sequence). The V gene lost 3 bases and the J gene lost 4 bases, with 24 bases spanning the gap. The CDR3 loop reads CAWRERGFGRTIYGYTF. The CDR3 DNA sequence: TGTGCCTGGAGGGAAAGAGGGTTCGGGAGAACAATCTATGGCTACACCTTC.